Below are 27 T cell receptor beta chains sequenced from a single sample in a study of T-cell memory formation after mild COVID-19 (dated by TCRdb to the early 2020s). The library was built by means of 5' RACE. Sequencing took place on an Illumina NovaSeq 6000. The public reads were quality trimmed at Q25 with fastp and then assembled into clones with MiXCR by TCRdb, keeping productive beta chains. Entries that share a CDR3 protein sequence are merged under the most common genes and DNA. This sample comprises 200,000 to 250,000 distinct CDR3 sequences, 8% to 9.5% of them detected only once. Jointly, the top ten make up more than 20% of the sample. Sequencing was performed on PBMCs or a T cell subset sorted from them (not recorded which). The receptors originated from a man aged 18 to 35 who had mild COVID-19 (a few samples of this study predate the infection). The sample titles of this study are shuffled in the database, so cell type and time point are left out; the donor was told from shared clones.

This clonotype was seen more than once but under ten times. This chain uses TRBV7-2 with TRBJ2-1, with a possible D match to TRBD1 (6 bases). Trimming took off 4 bases at V and 6 bases at J, with 10 bases between the two ends. CDR1 and CDR2 from the germline V gene are SGHTA and FQGNSA. The CDR3 is 13 residues long. CDR3 region: CASSSYRANEQFF. The CDR3 nucleotides are TGTGCCAGCAGCTCCTACAGGGCCAATGAGCAGTTCTTC.

The gene calls are TRBV4-3 and TRBJ2-7; perhaps D is TRBD1 or TRBD2 (7 bases each). V was shortened by 2 bases and J by 7 bases, with 21 bases between the two germline ends. CDR3 length: 16 residues. In germline, CDR1 is LGHNA, CDR2 YSLEER. CDR3 protein: CASSQFSGTTQGEQYF. CDR3 nucleotides: TGCGCCAGCAGCCAATTCTCCGGGACTACACAGGGGGAGCAGTACTTC.

This clonotype has more than one count but fewer than ten. This chain connects TRBV6-5 to TRBJ2-7; 9 bases map to TRBD2. The CDR3 consists of 17 residues. Unmatched junction bases numbered 19, after V lost 6 bases and J lost 7 bases. Germline V lookup: CDR1 MNHEY, CDR2 SVGAGI. The CDR3 protein is CASSLEPGLALLREQYV. The CDR3, as DNA: TGTGCCAGCAGCCTGGAACCGGGACTAGCCCTCTTGAGGGAGCAGTACGTC.

This clonotype was counted between two and nine times. V gene TRBV10-3 combines with J gene TRBJ1-1; no clear D gene. The V gene lost 9 bases and the J gene lost 1 base, with 9 bases spanning the gap. Germline loops: CDR1 ENHRY, CDR2 SYGVKD. CDR3 size: 12 residues. The CDR3 nucleotides are TGTGCCATTAGACCAGGGAACACTGAAGCTTTCTTT. Amino acid sequence: CAIRPGNTEAFF.

This clonotype was seen ten or more times. V is TRBV6-2 or TRBV6-3 and J is TRBJ2-3; TRBD2 matches at 9 bases. This CDR3 is 14 amino acids long. Germline CDR1 MNHEY, CDR2 SVGEGT. V shed 6 bases and J 6 bases; nucleotides not matched to a gene: 7. CDR3 amino acids: CASSGSGRLDTQYF. For the CDR3, the DNA is TGTGCCAGCAGCGGGAGCGGGAGGCTGGATACGCAGTATTTT.

This clonotype was seen ten or more times. Here the CDR3 DNA reads TGCGCCAGCAGCCCGGGACAGGAGAATGAGCAGTTCTTC. Translated: CASSPGQENEQFF. This chain connects TRBV5-1 to TRBJ2-1; 8 bases align to TRBD1. CDR1 and CDR2 from the germline V gene are SGHRS and YFSETQ. This CDR3 region has 13 residues. J lost 7 bases, V lost 4 bases, and 4 bases had no gene match.

V usage is TRBV4-1 and J usage is TRBJ2-7; D call uncertain. Trimming cost V 2 bases and J 4 bases, with 9 bases left between them. The CDR3 loop spans 13 amino acids. The V gene's germline CDR1 is MGHRA and CDR2 YSYEKL. CDR3 bases: TGCGCCAGCAGCCAACCTCGCGGATACGAGCAGTACTTC. It encodes CASSQPRGYEQYF.

About this clonotype: A much larger clonotype is one base distant, so this may be a read error. The chain links TRBV4-2 to TRBJ2-3; D uncertain. The germline V gene encodes CDR1 LGHNA and CDR2 YNFKEQ. V was cut by 3 bases and J by 0 bases, with 7 bases left in between. There are 14 residues in the CDR3. DNA for the CDR3: TGTGCCAGCAGCCACGCCCGGAGCACAGATACGCAGTATTTT. Protein: CASSHARSTDTQYF.

The rearrangement joins TRBV12-3 or TRBV12-4 to TRBJ1-2, with 7 nucleotides matching TRBD1. The CDR3 spans 15 residues. The ends lost 5 bases at V and 8 bases at J; junction bases unmatched: 14. The DNA of the CDR3 is TGTGCCAGCAGTGACCTAGGGGGCGGGGGGCTCGGCTACACCTTC. This translates into CASSDLGGGGLGYTF.

This clonotype has only a few counts. This chain uses TRBV19 with TRBJ1-6; D gene unclear. The V end lost 3 bases, the J end lost 7 bases, and 10 bases lay between the germline ends. The germline gives CDR1 LNHDA, CDR2 SQIVND (reference sequence). This CDR3 contains 14 residues. The CDR3 DNA reads TGTGCCAGTAGTATGTGGCAGGAGAATTCACCCCTCCACTTT. Its protein is CASSMWQENSPLHF.

This clonotype was observed a handful of times. For the CDR3, the DNA is TGTGCCAGCAGCATTGGGACCGGCCGCGAGCAGTACGTC. Its protein product is CASSIGTGREQYV. The chain links TRBV28 to TRBJ2-7, with D possibly being TRBD1 or TRBD2 (5 bases each). Germline CDR1 is MDHEN and CDR2 is SYDVKM. The length of the CDR3 is 13 residues. V was trimmed by 6 bases and J by 6 bases, leaving 15 bases between them.

The gene calls are TRBV4-1 and TRBJ2-5; 11 bases map to TRBD1. Germline values: CDR1 MGHRA, CDR2 YSYEKL. The J segment lost 4 bases and the V segment lost 4 bases, leaving 5 bases of the junction unmatched. This CDR3 spans 15 amino acids. CDR3 amino acids: CASSPGQGVGETQYF. The DNA for the CDR3 is TGCGCCAGCAGCCCGGGACAGGGGGTTGGAGAGACCCAGTACTTC.

This clonotype was detected many times. The V gene is TRBV10-3, the J gene TRBJ2-2, with D perhaps being TRBD1 or TRBD2 (5 bases each). The CDR3 sequence is 16 residues long. Deletions cut 4 bases from V and 2 bases from J, with 14 bases between. CDR1 is ENHRY and CDR2 is SYGVKD in the germline V gene. This CDR3 reads CAISAGTAVNTGELFF. In nucleotides, the CDR3 is TGTGCCATCAGTGCCGGGACCGCCGTAAACACCGGGGAGCTGTTTTTT.

The CDR3 DNA sequence: TGTGCCAGCCGGGGTCTCGGGGAGCTGTTTTTT. This gives the protein CASRGLGELFF. The chain recombines TRBV12-3 or TRBV12-4 with TRBJ2-2; D might be TRBD2 (5 bases). The CDR3 contains 11 residues. Trimming shortened V by 8 bases and J by 7 bases, and 8 bases separated the two germline ends.

The chain combines TRBV15 with TRBJ2-6; TRBD1 aligns across 7 bases. The CDR3 extends over 16 amino acids. Germline V gene data show CDR1 as LNHNV and CDR2 as YYDKDF (reference sequence). After removal of 9 bases from V and 0 bases from J, the junction contained 8 bases not matched to a gene. This chain's CDR3 is CATRLTGVSGANVLTF. CDR3 bases: TGTGCCACGAGACTTACAGGGGTCTCTGGGGCCAACGTCCTGACTTTC.

This clonotype was detected only a few times. The chain carries TRBV29-1 and TRBJ2-1; 9 bases fit TRBD2. Trimming removed 7 bases from V and 8 bases from J; junction bases left unmatched: 15. CDR1 and CDR2 from the germline V gene are SQVTM and ANQGSEA. The CDR3 has 15 residues. This CDR3 reads CSAGAGTSTLDEQFF. In DNA, the CDR3 is TGCAGCGCTGGAGCCGGGACTAGCACTCTGGATGAGCAGTTCTTC.

In its sample, this clonotype was seen many times. V usage is TRBV3-1 and J usage is TRBJ2-2; D is possibly TRBD2 (5 bases). Germline lookup yields CDR1 LGHDT and CDR2 YNNKEL (reference sequence). Between the trimmed V and J ends, which lost 4 bases and 4 bases, there was a span of 16 bases. The CDR3 is 16 amino acids. The CDR3 loop reads CASSRSRGGGTGELFF. The CDR3 DNA reads TGTGCCAGCAGCCGATCGCGAGGAGGTGGCACCGGGGAGCTGTTTTTT.

V usage is TRBV5-1 and J usage is TRBJ2-1, with 9 bases lining up with TRBD2. The V segment lost 4 bases and the J segment 9 bases; nucleotides outside the gene matches: 11. This CDR3 has 15 residues. Looked up from germline, CDR1 is SGHRS and CDR2 is YFSETQ. The CDR3 region has the DNA TGCGCCAGCAGCGTGACAAGCGGGGGGATGGGTGAGCAGTTCTTC. Its protein is CASSVTSGGMGEQFF.

This clonotype was counted only a few times. V gene TRBV28 combines with J gene TRBJ2-3, with TRBD2 matching 10 bases. CDR3 length: 17 amino acids. With 2 bases clipped from V and 3 bases from J, the junction kept 8 bases outside the gene matches. Germline-derived CDR1 and CDR2 are MDHEN and SYDVKM. The CDR3 reads CASSLRVAGGHTDTQYF. As DNA, the CDR3 is TGTGCCAGCAGTTTACGGGTAGCGGGGGGCCATACAGATACGCAGTATTTT.

This clonotype was detected only a few times. The V call is TRBV4-1, the J call TRBJ1-4; TRBD1 matches at 8 bases. The length of the CDR3 is 13 residues. Looked up from germline, CDR1 is MGHRA and CDR2 is YSYEKL. Unmatched junction bases numbered 0, after V lost 1 base and J lost 8 bases. In DNA form, the CDR3 reads TGCGCCAGCAGCCAAGGACAGGGGGAAAAACTGTTTTTT. It specifies CASSQGQGEKLFF.

V usage is TRBV20-1 and J usage is TRBJ1-2; TRBD1 matches at 7 bases. V lost 2 bases to trimming and J lost 6 bases; unmatched junction nucleotides: 9. In germline, CDR1 is DFQATT, CDR2 SNEGSKA (reference sequence). This CDR3 is 14 amino acids long. CDR3 DNA sequence: TGCAGTGCTAGACGTGCCCGCCAGGGGGATGGCTACACCTTC. Its protein product is CSARRARQGDGYTF.

Only a few counts were recorded for this clonotype. The chain uses TRBV20-1 and TRBJ2-2, with D perhaps matching TRBD1 (6 bases). Trimming took off 5 bases at V and 4 bases at J, with 14 bases between the two ends. Per germline, CDR1 DFQATT and CDR2 SNEGSKA (reference sequence). This CDR3 comprises 14 residues. DNA for the CDR3: TGCAGTGCTCCAAGAGGGGGTCGCACCGGGGAGCTGTTTTTT. This encodes CSAPRGGRTGELFF.

This clonotype turned up a few times. V usage is TRBV6-4 and J usage is TRBJ2-1, with 10 bases aligning to TRBD2. The CDR3 contains 15 residues. Per the germline V gene, CDR1 is MRHNA and CDR2 is SNTAGT. Trimming cost V 0 bases and J 4 bases; bases outside gene matches: 0. CDR3 residues: CASSDSAGGYNEQFF. Here the CDR3 DNA reads TGTGCCAGCAGTGACTCAGCGGGGGGGTACAATGAGCAGTTCTTC.

This clonotype was observed a handful of times. V is TRBV12-5 and J is TRBJ2-1; D is ambiguous. Trimming took 0 bases from V and 5 from J, leaving 11 bases between them. The CDR3 covers 15 residues. Germline V CDR1 and CDR2: LGHNT, FRNRAP. The CDR3 DNA sequence: TGTGCTAGTGGTTTGGTACTCCCAGATAACAATGAGCAGTTCTTC. It codes for CASGLVLPDNNEQFF.

There are many counts of this clonotype. The genes are TRBV4-3 and TRBJ2-1, with D possibly matching TRBD2 (6 bases). The V end lost 1 base, the J end lost 6 bases, and 7 bases lay between the germline ends. Germline-derived CDR1 and CDR2 are LGHNA and YSLEER. The CDR3 loop spans 13 amino acids. CDR3 in DNA: TGCGCCAGCAGCCAAGTCGGGGGCAATGAGCAGTTCTTC. It encodes CASSQVGGNEQFF.

This clonotype was observed a few times. The V call is TRBV4-1, the J call TRBJ1-1; D is ambiguous. Germline V gene sequence: CDR1 MGHRA, CDR2 YSYEKL. The length of the CDR3 is 13 residues. The V end was cut by 5 bases, the J end by 2 bases, with 9 bases between. In DNA form, the CDR3 reads TGCGCCAGCAGCTCCTTTATTAACACTGAAGCTTTCTTT. This translates into CASSSFINTEAFF.

At least ten counts were recorded for this clonotype. The CDR3 coding sequence is TGCGCCAGCAGCTTGGGGACACAGGGGACTGGCTACACCTTC. Translated: CASSLGTQGTGYTF. V gene TRBV5-1 combines with J gene TRBJ1-2, with TRBD1 matching over 7 bases. Germline values: CDR1 SGHRS, CDR2 YFSETQ. With 0 bases clipped from V and 7 bases from J, the junction kept 6 bases outside the gene matches. CDR3 length equals 14 residues. Supplemented by reference TRBV5-1 and TRBJ1-2, the full variable domain reads KAGVTQTPRYLIKTRGQQVTLSCSPISGHRSVSWYQQTPGQGLQFLFEYFSETQRNKGNFPGRFSGRQFSNSRSEMNVSTLELGDSALYLCASSLGTQGTGYTFGSGTRLTVV.